This TCR beta chain emerged from a study of shared clonotypes between healthy human individuals. TCRdb keeps only in-frame clones here, not all; method: immunoSEQ multiplex PCR. The sample includes nearly 600,000 clones, roughly 96% of them seen just once. Terminally differentiated effector memory CD45RA+ cells were excluded by CCR7 positive selection of CD45RO-negative cells. Germline assignment: CDR1 MDHEN and CDR2 SYDVKM. Trimming cost V 2 bases and J 9 bases, with 17 bases left between them. The CDR3 runs to 15 residues. V usage is TRBV28 and J usage is TRBJ2-1, with D perhaps given as TRBD1 or TRBD2 (5 bases each). Sequencing used naive CD8+ T cells sorted from blood. The receptor's source is a woman aged 30 to 39 in good health. CDR3 bases: TGTGCCAGCAGTTTAGGCTCTGGGGGAAGTGGTGAGCAGTTCTTC. This sequence encodes CASSLGSGGSGEQFF.